The rows below give T cell receptor beta chains drawn from one sample of a study of somatic mutations in cytotoxic T cells in rheumatoid arthritis. Sequencing used immunoSEQ multiplex PCR; TCRdb keeps in-frame clones, though not all of them. The table lists 3,600 or so clones, approximately 80% of them singletons, with approximately 67% in the top ten. The specimen was CD8+ T cells sorted from blood. Receptors were obtained from a man aged 35-49 years with rheumatoid arthritis. The CDR3 runs from the conserved cysteine through the conserved F or W. Fields, in order: J gene, V gene, CDR3 protein.

J: TRBJ1-2; V: TRBV27; CDR3: CASSLSQTGYGYTF
J: TRBJ1-2; V: TRBV5-8; CDR3: CASSTGLTGGYGYTF
J: TRBJ1-4; V: TRBV9; CDR3: CASSAHRTGAGEKLFF
J: TRBJ1-1; V: TRBV7-9; CDR3: CASSLKMGRQGKAFF
J: TRBJ2-6; V: TRBV6-1; CDR3: CASTPTGSGANVLTF
J: TRBJ2-6; V: TRBV28; CDR3: CASSFSSSSSGANVLTF
J: TRBJ1-2; V: TRBV9; CDR3: CASSVTENYGYTF
J: TRBJ2-7; V: TRBV4-3; CDR3: CASSQSLCGSYEQYF
J: TRBJ2-2; V: TRBV4-2; CDR3: CASSQSGAATGELFF
J: TRBJ2-1; V: TRBV27; CDR3: CASHGHKPEQFF
J: TRBJ2-6; V: TRBV18; CDR3: CASHFSGANVLTF
J: TRBJ2-3; V: TRBV2; CDR3: CAIYWSDTQYF
J: TRBJ2-3; V: TRBV9; CDR3: CASSVRAASTDTQYF
J: TRBJ1-4; V: TRBV6-5; CDR3: CASSPDNWNEKLFF
J: TRBJ1-2; V: TRBV28; CDR3: CASSLNRRGGYTF
J: TRBJ2-4; V: TRBV30; CDR3: CAWERGTGNIQYF